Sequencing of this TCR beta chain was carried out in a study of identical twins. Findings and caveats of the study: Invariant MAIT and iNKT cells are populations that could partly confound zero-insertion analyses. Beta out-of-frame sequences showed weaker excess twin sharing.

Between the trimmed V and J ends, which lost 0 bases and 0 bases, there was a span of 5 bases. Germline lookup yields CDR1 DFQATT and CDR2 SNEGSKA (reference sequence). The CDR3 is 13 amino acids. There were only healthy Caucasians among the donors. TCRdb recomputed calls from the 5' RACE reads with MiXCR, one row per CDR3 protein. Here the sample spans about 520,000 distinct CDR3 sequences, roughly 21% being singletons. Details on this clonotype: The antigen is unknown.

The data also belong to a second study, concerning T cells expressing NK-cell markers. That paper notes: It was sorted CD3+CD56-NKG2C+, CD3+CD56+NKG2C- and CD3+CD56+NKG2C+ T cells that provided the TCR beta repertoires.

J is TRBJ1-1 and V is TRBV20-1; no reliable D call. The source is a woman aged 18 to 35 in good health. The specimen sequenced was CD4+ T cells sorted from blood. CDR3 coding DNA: TGCAGTGCTAGAGACCCTGTGAACACTGAAGCTTTCTTT. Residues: CSARDPVNTEAFF.